These 27 T cell receptor beta chains originate from one sample sequenced in a study of cytomegalovirus exposure and HLA in healthy donors. A multiplex PCR was run with 60 Vbeta primers and 13 Jbeta primers. Some clones are missing from TCRdb's copy, which holds only in-frame ones; the method was immunoSEQ multiplex PCR. This repertoire comprises 60,000 to 80,000 clones; its ten largest clones make up less than 6%. What was sequenced was PBMCs. These TCRs come from a man between 35 and 55 years old in good health and CMV-seronegative.

The chain uses TRBV9 and TRBJ2-2; maybe TRBD2 (6 bases). The CDR3 has 15 residues. V shed 0 bases and J shed 1 base, with 7 bases lying between them. Germline V gene sequence: CDR1 SGDLS, CDR2 YYNGEE. The CDR3 DNA reads TGTGCCAGCAGCGTAGCCGGGAGGAACACCGGGGAGCTGTTTTTT. Amino acids: CASSVAGRNTGELFF.

The rearrangement joins TRBV4-1 to TRBJ2-7; 12 nucleotides line up with TRBD2. Per germline, CDR1 MGHRA and CDR2 YSYEKL. V was pared by 1 base and J by 2 bases, with 9 bases of the junction left unmatched. CDR3 size: 18 residues. The CDR3 loop reads CASSQVRTSGASTYEQYF. The CDR3 DNA is TGCGCCAGCAGCCAAGTCCGGACTAGCGGGGCCTCTACCTACGAGCAGTACTTC.

The V and J genes are TRBV29-1 and TRBJ1-5; weak D call: TRBD1 (5 bases). V lost 3 bases, J lost 5 bases, and 17 bases lay in between. CDR3 length: 15 residues. Germline assignment: CDR1 SQVTM and CDR2 ANQGSEA. The CDR3 DNA sequence: TGCAGCGTTGAGCGGGGGGGAGGGCCAGATCAGCCCCAGCATTTT. It yields the protein CSVERGGGPDQPQHF.

The genes are TRBV6-5 and TRBJ1-5, with TRBD1 matching over 8 bases. With V trimmed by 6 bases and J by 7 bases, 11 bases remained unmatched. This CDR3 comprises 15 residues. Germline assignment: CDR1 MNHEY and CDR2 SVGAGI. The CDR3 sequence: CASRKLGTGEQPQHF. The CDR3 region has the DNA TGTGCCAGCAGAAAACTAGGGACAGGAGAACAGCCCCAGCATTTT.

V is TRBV15 and J is TRBJ2-1, with 14 nucleotides matching TRBD2. Germline CDR1 LNHNV, CDR2 YYDKDF (reference sequence). Unmatched junction bases numbered 8, after V lost 5 bases and J lost 2 bases. The CDR3 totals 18 residues. This chain's CDR3 is CATSGGLAGGLTYNEQFF. The CDR3 coding sequence is TGTGCCACCAGCGGAGGACTAGCGGGAGGCCTGACCTACAATGAGCAGTTCTTC.

The gene calls are TRBV4-2 and TRBJ2-7; 8 bases match TRBD1. CDR1 is LGHNA and CDR2 is YNFKEQ in the germline V gene. V was pared by 3 bases and J by 3 bases, with 4 bases of the junction left unmatched. This CDR3 spans 14 amino acids. CDR3 DNA sequence: TGTGCCAGCAGCCAGACAGGGGAGCACTACGAGCAGTACTTC. Its protein product is CASSQTGEHYEQYF.

The gene calls are TRBV2 and TRBJ2-1, with D unclear. V lost 2 bases to trimming and J lost 8 bases, with 10 bases between them. The germline gives CDR1 SNHLY, CDR2 FYNNEI. The CDR3 contains 13 residues. In DNA, the CDR3 is TGTGCCAGCAGTGAAATAAATAGCTATGAGCAGTTCTTC. Translating gives CASSEINSYEQFF. The full variable domain, completed using reference TRBV2 and TRBJ2-1, is EPEVTQTPSHQVTQMGQEVILRCVPISNHLYFYWYRQILGQKVEFLVSFYNNEISEKSEIFDDQFSVERPDGSNFTLKIRSTKLEDSAMYFCASSEINSYEQFFGPGTRLTVL.

The chain links TRBV27 to TRBJ1-4, with TRBD1 matching over 8 bases. Germline CDR1 is MNHEY and CDR2 is SMNVEV (reference sequence). This CDR3 spans 15 amino acids. J gave up 10 bases and V 3 bases, and 10 bases lay outside the gene matches. The CDR3 nucleotides read TGTGCCAGCAGTTTTAAACCGGACAGGGCTGCAAAACTGTTTTTT. The encoded protein is CASSFKPDRAAKLFF.

The CDR3 loop reads CASSQSRGRKLYGYTF. The CDR3 coding sequence is TGTGCCAGCAGCCAATCCAGGGGCAGAAAACTCTATGGCTACACCTTC. The chain has TRBV5-6 and TRBJ1-2; D is perhaps TRBD1 (6 bases). V lost 4 bases, J lost 4 bases, and 20 bases lay in between. Per the germline V gene, CDR1 is SGHDT and CDR2 is YYEEEE. The CDR3 length is 16 residues.

The chain combines TRBV6-5 with TRBJ1-1; maybe TRBD1 (6 bases). CDR3 length equals 14 residues. Germline V CDR1 and CDR2: MNHEY, SVGAGI. The V end was cut by 7 bases, the J end by 3 bases, with 15 bases between. The CDR3 here is CASTPGQRHTEAFF. Written as DNA, the CDR3 is TGTGCCAGCACACCTGGACAGCGCCACACTGAAGCTTTCTTT.

The rearrangement uses TRBV6-6 and TRBJ2-7, with 10 bases aligning to TRBD1. With V trimmed by 7 bases and J by 3 bases, 9 bases remained unmatched. Germline V lookup: CDR1 MNHNY, CDR2 SVGAGI (reference sequence). The CDR3 totals 15 residues. CDR3 DNA: TGTGCCAGCACCCAAGGAGGGACAGGGGACTACGAGCAGTACTTC. Protein sequence: CASTQGGTGDYEQYF.

The chain carries TRBV27 and TRBJ2-5; 12 nucleotides line up with TRBD2. The junction had 8 bases not matched to a gene; V was cut back by 2 bases and J by 10 bases. The CDR3 sequence is 15 residues long. The germline V gene encodes CDR1 MNHEY and CDR2 SMNVEV (reference sequence). The CDR3 nucleotides are TGTGCCAGCAGTTTACGGTCTAGCGGGGGGGGATACCAGTACTTC. Protein sequence: CASSLRSSGGGYQYF.

J is TRBJ1-1 and V is TRBV18; possible D gene TRBD1, 6 bases. The CDR3 runs to 15 residues. Trimming took 3 bases from V and 5 from J, leaving 16 bases between them. Per germline, CDR1 KGHSH and CDR2 LQKENI. The CDR3 reads CASSPPQGQRTEAFF. CDR3 DNA: TGTGCCAGCTCACCCCCCCAGGGGCAACGAACTGAAGCTTTCTTT.

This chain connects TRBV30 to TRBJ1-1, with D possibly matching TRBD1 (5 bases). V lost 2 bases and J lost 5, with 15 bases in between. The CDR3 contains 14 residues. From germline, CDR1 is GTSNPN and CDR2 SVGIG (reference sequence). The CDR3 spells CAWSRRGGGTEAFF. The CDR3 DNA follows: TGTGCCTGGAGTAGGCGGGGGGGTGGGACTGAAGCTTTCTTT.

The J gene is TRBJ2-1, the V gene TRBV2; 9 positions agree with TRBD1. Per the germline V gene, CDR1 is SNHLY and CDR2 is FYNNEI. CDR3 length: 13 amino acids. V dropped 11 bases and J dropped 9; count of bases not matched to a gene: 11. The DNA of the CDR3 is TGTGCCGGAACCCGGGACAGGGAAGGTGAGCAGTTCTTC. As protein: CAGTRDREGEQFF.

This sequence joins TRBV28 and TRBJ2-7, with D maybe TRBD2 (6 bases). Germline-derived CDR1 and CDR2 are MDHEN and SYDVKM. Trimming took off 1 base at V and 6 bases at J, with 16 bases between the two ends. The CDR3 totals 15 residues. DNA for the CDR3: TGTGCCAGCAGTTTATTAACGGGGGTTAGCGGCGAGCAGTACTTC. Amino acids: CASSLLTGVSGEQYF.

J is TRBJ2-2 and V is TRBV5-1; 10 bases fit TRBD2. The germline CDR1 and CDR2 sequences are SGHRS and YFSETQ. V lost 4 bases, J lost 7 bases, and 4 bases stayed unmatched. The CDR3 is 14 residues long. The CDR3 DNA reads TGCGCCAGCAGCCCTGGGACTAGCGACGGGGAGCTGTTTTTT. Protein product: CASSPGTSDGELFF.

With regard to this clone: Relative to the germline gene, one junction end is altered; a read error may explain this. The genes are TRBV15 and TRBJ2-3; D is perhaps TRBD2 (6 bases). The CDR3 length is 14 residues. From germline, CDR1 is LNHNV and CDR2 YYDKDF (reference sequence). The CDR3 DNA follows: TGTGCCACCAGCACCGGGACTGGCACCGATACGCAGTATTTT. As protein: CATSTGTGTDTQYF.

The rearrangement joins TRBV18 to TRBJ1-2, with 7 nucleotides matching TRBD1. V shed 5 bases and J 7 bases; nucleotides not matched to a gene: 4. Germline CDR1 is KGHSH and CDR2 is LQKENI. The CDR3 spans 12 residues. CDR3 bases: TGTGCCAGCTCAGGCGACAGGGTTGGCTACACCTTC. Its protein is CASSGDRVGYTF.

The chain has TRBV6-1 and TRBJ1-6; 7 positions agree with TRBD1. The trim removed 6 bases at V and 7 bases at J, leaving 6 bases unmatched. Germline values: CDR1 MNHNS, CDR2 SASEGT. The CDR3 runs 14 residues. CDR3 bases: TGTGCCAGCAGCCGGGACAGACAAAATTCACCCCTCCACTTT. It specifies CASSRDRQNSPLHF.

This rearrangement joins TRBV7-9 to TRBJ2-2, with D perhaps TRBD2 (6 bases). Germline V CDR1 and CDR2: SEHNR, FQNEAQ (reference sequence). This CDR3 comprises 19 residues. V lost 0 bases and J 2 bases, leaving 19 bases between the germline ends. The CDR3: CASSLAVLRASVNTGELFF. DNA of the CDR3: TGTGCCAGCAGCTTAGCGGTACTCAGGGCTAGCGTTAACACCGGGGAGCTGTTTTTT.

V gene TRBV6-6 combines with J gene TRBJ2-6; 10 nucleotides align to TRBD2. Germline CDR1 and CDR2: MNHNY and SVGAGI (reference sequence). The J segment lost 4 bases and the V segment lost 7 bases, leaving 4 bases of the junction unmatched. This CDR3 spans 15 amino acids. DNA for the CDR3: TGTGCCAGCAAAGCGGGAGGGTCAGGGGCCAACGTCCTGACTTTC. It specifies CASKAGGSGANVLTF.

V is TRBV5-4 and J is TRBJ2-3; TRBD2 matches at 14 bases. Germline V gene lookup returns CDR1 SGHNT and CDR2 YYREEE (reference sequence). This CDR3 spans 16 amino acids. V was pared by 5 bases and J by 5 bases, with 7 bases of the junction left unmatched. The CDR3 region has the DNA TGTGCCAGCAGGCCAAGACTAGCGGGGGGGCAAGATACGCAGTATTTT. It yields the protein CASRPRLAGGQDTQYF.

The V and J genes are TRBV19 and TRBJ2-1; D might be TRBD2 (5 bases). V was clipped by 11 bases and J by 7 bases, with 21 bases between them. This CDR3 is 14 amino acids long. Germline assignment: CDR1 LNHDA and CDR2 SQIVND (reference sequence). For the CDR3, the DNA is TGTGCCGAGAGCATGGCATCCCCGGGAAATGAGCAGTTCTTC. It encodes CAESMASPGNEQFF. Based on the CDR3 plus reference TRBV19 and TRBJ2-1, the full variable domain is DGGITQSPKYLFRKEGQNVTLSCEQNLNHDAMYWYRQDPGQGLRLIYYSQIVNDFQKGDIAEGYSVSREKKESFPLTVTSAQKNPTAFYLCAESMASPGNEQFFGPGTRLTVL.

This chain connects TRBV18 to TRBJ2-7; 8 nucleotides match TRBD2. Germline-derived CDR1 and CDR2 are KGHSH and LQKENI. The V gene end was trimmed by 4 bases and the J gene end by 4 bases; junction bases not matched to a gene: 15. This CDR3 comprises 17 residues. The CDR3 DNA sequence: TGTGCCAGCTCACGGGCCATGACGGGAGGGCCGGGATACGAGCAGTACTTC. Amino acid sequence: CASSRAMTGGPGYEQYF.

Points on this clone: No conserved phenylalanine or tryptophan is present at the end of the CDR3, so a read error is the likely explanation. This chain connects TRBV28 to TRBJ2-7; 7 bases align to TRBD2. The CDR3 is 17 residues long. The germline CDR1 and CDR2 sequences are MDHEN and SYDVKM. The V and J ends lost 2 bases and 2 bases, in that order; junction bases with no gene match: 12. CDR3 in DNA: TGTGCCAGCAGTTTAGGTTACCGCGGGAGTAGCACCTACGAGCAGTACTCC. Translated: CASSLGYRGSSTYEQYS.

This rearrangement joins TRBV5-1 to TRBJ1-6; tentative D call: TRBD1 (6 bases). Germline CDR1 is SGHRS and CDR2 is YFSETQ. With 0 bases removed from V and 8 bases from J, the gap between germline ends came to 18 bases. This CDR3 region has 17 residues. CDR3 loop: CASSLGQGRRSHSPLHF. CDR3 sequence (DNA): TGCGCCAGCAGCTTGGGGCAGGGGCGCAGAAGCCATTCACCCCTCCACTTT.